These 10 T cell receptor beta chains came from one sample sequenced in a study of cytomegalovirus exposure and HLA in healthy donors. The PCR employed 60 Vbeta primers together with 13 Jbeta primers. Produced via immunoSEQ multiplex PCR; TCRdb's table is partial and in-frame only. The sample holds approximately 170,000 clones, around 70% seen once. What was sequenced was PBMCs. The receptors come from a man younger than 35 in good health and CMV-seropositive.

V gene TRBV5-1 combines with J gene TRBJ1-2, with a tentative D call TRBD1 (5 bases). CDR3 length: 15 residues. Trimming took off 0 bases at V and 4 bases at J, with 13 bases between the two ends. CDR1 and CDR2 from the germline V gene are SGHRS and YFSETQ. CDR3 region: CASSLGVGRVYGYTF. As DNA, the CDR3 is TGCGCCAGCAGCTTGGGAGTGGGGCGAGTCTATGGCTACACCTTC.

The chain is built from TRBV13 and TRBJ2-1, with 10 nucleotides matching TRBD2. CDR1 and CDR2 from the germline V gene are PRHDT and FYEKMQ (reference sequence). V was clipped by 1 base and J by 6 bases; unmatched bases: 6. The CDR3 has 16 residues. CDR3 sequence: CASSLAGLAGVNEQFF. DNA of the CDR3: TGTGCCAGCAGCTTAGCAGGTCTAGCGGGAGTCAATGAGCAGTTCTTC.

The chain links TRBV25-1 to TRBJ1-2, with a weak D call TRBD1 (6 bases). CDR3 size: 14 residues. CDR1 and CDR2 (germline): MGHDK, SYGVNS. V lost 4 bases to trimming and J lost 7 bases, with 16 bases between them. The CDR3 DNA follows: TGTGCCAGCAGTGGAGCAGTACAGGGCTTTGGCTACACCTTC. It encodes CASSGAVQGFGYTF.

The chain carries TRBV11-2 and TRBJ2-7; D is possibly TRBD1 (5 bases). CDR1 is SGHAT and CDR2 is FQNNGV in the germline V gene. The CDR3 has 15 amino acids. Trimming took off 1 base at V and 2 bases at J, with 12 bases between the two ends. The CDR3 sequence is CASSLGTQGAYEQYV. DNA for the CDR3: TGTGCCAGCAGCTTAGGGACGCAAGGGGCCTACGAGCAGTACGTC.

The chain recombines TRBV30 with TRBJ1-1; 7 nucleotides align to TRBD1. Germline V gives CDR1 GTSNPN, CDR2 SVGIG (reference sequence). This CDR3 has 13 amino acids. With 0 bases clipped from V and 11 bases from J, the junction kept 9 bases outside the gene matches. For the CDR3, the DNA is TGTGCCTGGAGTGTACTTCAAGGGGGCACGGCTTTCTTT. Translating it yields CAWSVLQGGTAFF. Together with reference TRBV30 and TRBJ1-1, the CDR3 gives the full variable domain: SQTIHQWPATLVQPVGSPLSLECTVEGTSNPNLYWYRQAAGRGLQLLFYSVGIGQISSEVPQNLSASRPQDRQFILSSKKLLLSDSGFYLCAWSVLQGGTAFFGQGTRLTVV.

This clone was seen more than once but under ten times. V usage is TRBV4-2 and J usage is TRBJ1-4; 8 positions agree with TRBD1. CDR1 and CDR2 from the germline V gene are LGHNA and YNFKEQ. The V and J ends lost 4 bases and 5 bases, in that order; junction bases with no gene match: 6. This CDR3 has 15 amino acids. The CDR3 DNA follows: TGTGCCAGCAGCCCCTCAACAGGGGGGAATGAAAAACTGTTTTTT. This sequence encodes CASSPSTGGNEKLFF.

The CDR3: CASSVPGTGVPNYGYTF. CDR3 sequence (DNA): TGTGCCAGCAGCGTGCCCGGGACAGGGGTCCCAAACTATGGCTACACCTTC. The rearrangement joins TRBV2 to TRBJ1-2, with TRBD1 identical over 10 bases. The V gene end was trimmed by 6 bases and the J gene end by 2 bases; junction bases not matched to a gene: 12. The CDR3 is 17 residues long. The V gene's germline CDR1 is SNHLY and CDR2 FYNNEI.

The V gene is TRBV5-1, the J gene TRBJ2-7; D possibly corresponds to TRBD2 (5 bases). The germline gives CDR1 SGHRS, CDR2 YFSETQ. Between the trimmed V and J ends, which lost 4 bases and 0 bases, there was a span of 11 bases. The CDR3 contains 14 residues. CDR3 nucleotide sequence: TGCGCCAGCAGCCTTGGACTCGACTCCTACGAGCAGTACGTC. Translation gives CASSLGLDSYEQYV.

The V gene is TRBV5-1, the J gene TRBJ1-5; tentative D call: TRBD1 (6 bases). CDR1 is SGHRS, CDR2 YFSETQ, per germline. Trimming took 4 bases from V and 0 from J, leaving 11 bases between them. CDR3 length equals 15 residues. Here the CDR3 reads CASSEQGNSNQPQHF. CDR3 DNA sequence: TGCGCCAGCAGCGAACAGGGAAATAGCAATCAGCCCCAGCATTTT.

CDR3 nucleotides: TGCGCCAGCAGCTTGGCCGGGACAGGGAAGGGAGAGACCCAGTACTTC. Translation: CASSLAGTGKGETQYF. The V gene is TRBV5-1, the J gene TRBJ2-5, with 9 positions matching TRBD1. CDR1 is SGHRS and CDR2 is YFSETQ in the germline V gene. The CDR3 loop spans 16 amino acids. V lost 0 bases, J lost 4 bases, and 7 bases stayed unmatched.